This is a list of T cell receptor beta chains from one sample in a study of a mutant IDH1 vaccine in newly diagnosed glioma. Assay used: immunoSEQ multiplex PCR; TCRdb lists only in-frame clones, some missing. The table lists fewer than 50,000 clones, about nine tenths of them singletons. The sequences come from PBMCs, collected from a glioma patient treated with radiotherapy, temozolomide or both. These receptors were obtained from a man between 18 and 35 years old with glioma. Both conserved end residues are part of each CDR3. Fields, in order: V gene, J gene, D gene, clone size, CDR3 protein, CDR3 DNA. A D gene is named only where the DNA matches it firmly. The size of a clone is reported for some rows only, either as once, few or many, or as a class for expanded clones.

V gene: TRBV7-2; J gene: TRBJ2-1; D gene: .; clone size: .; CDR3 protein: CASSSPGIYNEQFF; CDR3 DNA: TGTGCCAGCAGCTCCCCCGGAATTTACAATGAGCAGTTCTTC
V gene: TRBV4-1; J gene: TRBJ1-5; D gene: .; clone size: once; CDR3 protein: CASSQASGSHQPQHF; CDR3 DNA: TGCGCCAGCAGCCAAGCATCAGGGAGCCATCAGCCCCAGCATTTT
V gene: TRBV29-1; J gene: TRBJ2-3; D gene: .; clone size: .; CDR3 protein: CSVEAGEAADTQYF; CDR3 DNA: TGCAGCGTTGAGGCAGGGGAAGCGGCAGATACGCAGTATTTT
V gene: TRBV4-3; J gene: TRBJ1-2; D gene: .; clone size: .; CDR3 protein: CASSQDQNYGYTF; CDR3 DNA: TGCGCCAGCAGCCAAGATCAGAACTATGGCTACACCTTC
V gene: TRBV7-8; J gene: TRBJ1-1; D gene: TRBD1; clone size: .; CDR3 protein: CASSSRTGTGNTEAFF; CDR3 DNA: TGTGCCAGCAGCTCCCGGACAGGGACGGGGAACACTGAAGCTTTCTTT
V gene: TRBV14; J gene: TRBJ2-7; D gene: .; clone size: .; CDR3 protein: CASSQELRPYEQYF; CDR3 DNA: TGTGCCAGCAGCCAAGAACTTCGGCCCTACGAGCAGTACTTC
V gene: TRBV7-2; J gene: TRBJ2-4; D gene: .; clone size: .; CDR3 protein: CASSLGQVAKNIQYF; CDR3 DNA: TGTGCCAGCAGCTTGGGACAAGTAGCCAAAAACATTCAGTACTTC
V gene: TRBV2; J gene: TRBJ2-7; D gene: .; clone size: .; CDR3 protein: CASSERRSSYEQYF; CDR3 DNA: TGTGCCAGCAGTGAGCGCCGAAGCTCCTACGAGCAGTACTTC
V gene: TRBV7-9; J gene: TRBJ2-6; D gene: .; clone size: .; CDR3 protein: CASVSSGANVLTF; CDR3 DNA: TGTGCCAGCGTAAGCTCTGGGGCCAACGTCCTGACTTTC
V gene: TRBV29-1; J gene: TRBJ1-2; D gene: TRBD1; clone size: .; CDR3 protein: CSVLGGGTELYGYTF; CDR3 DNA: TGCAGCGTGCTGGGTGGGGGGACAGAACTCTATGGCTACACCTTC
V gene: TRBV30; J gene: TRBJ1-2; D gene: TRBD1; clone size: .; CDR3 protein: CAWSAGQGADGYTF; CDR3 DNA: TGTGCCTGGAGTGCCGGACAGGGGGCGGATGGCTACACCTTC
V gene: TRBV5-4; J gene: TRBJ1-2; D gene: .; clone size: .; CDR3 protein: CASSLDQGIYGYTF; CDR3 DNA: TGTGCCAGCAGCTTGGATCAGGGGATATATGGCTACACCTTC
V gene: TRBV29-1; J gene: TRBJ2-1; D gene: .; clone size: .; CDR3 protein: CSVGATGTYSYNEQFF; CDR3 DNA: TGCAGCGTTGGGGCCACCGGGACATACTCCTACAATGAGCAGTTCTTC
V gene: TRBV4-1; J gene: TRBJ1-1; D gene: .; clone size: .; CDR3 protein: CASSLGGTDTEAFF; CDR3 DNA: TGCGCCAGCAGCCTGGGGGGGACGGACACTGAAGCTTTCTTT
V gene: TRBV5-1; J gene: TRBJ1-3; D gene: .; clone size: once; CDR3 protein: CASSGGGFSGNTIYF; CDR3 DNA: TGCGCCAGCAGCGGAGGGGGGTTCTCTGGAAACACCATATATTTT
V gene: TRBV5-1; J gene: TRBJ2-7; D gene: .; clone size: .; CDR3 protein: CASSSSDYEQYF; CDR3 DNA: TGCGCCAGCAGCTCCAGCGACTACGAGCAGTACTTC
V gene: TRBV14; J gene: TRBJ2-2; D gene: TRBD1; clone size: few; CDR3 protein: CASSRVPGGKAGELFF; CDR3 DNA: TGTGCCAGCAGCCGGGTCCCAGGGGGCAAGGCCGGGGAGCTGTTTTTT
V gene: TRBV5-1; J gene: TRBJ2-7; D gene: TRBD1; clone size: .; CDR3 protein: CASSWDRASEQYF; CDR3 DNA: TGCGCCAGCAGCTGGGACAGGGCGAGCGAGCAGTACTTC
V gene: TRBV25-1; J gene: TRBJ1-6; D gene: .; clone size: .; CDR3 protein: CASSGPFRDGRRPLHF; CDR3 DNA: TGTGCCAGCAGTGGACCTTTCCGGGACGGACGGAGACCCCTCCACTTT
V gene: TRBV6-5; J gene: TRBJ2-7; D gene: TRBD1; clone size: .; CDR3 protein: CASSPGTGVREQYF; CDR3 DNA: TGTGCCAGCAGCCCCGGGACAGGGGTTCGGGAGCAGTACTTC
V gene: TRBV9; J gene: TRBJ1-5; D gene: .; clone size: .; CDR3 protein: CASSVDGANQPQHF; CDR3 DNA: TGTGCCAGCAGCGTAGATGGGGCTAATCAGCCCCAGCATTTT
V gene: TRBV28; J gene: TRBJ2-7; D gene: TRBD1; clone size: .; CDR3 protein: CATSPGQHAYEQYF; CDR3 DNA: TGTGCCACCTCCCCGGGACAGCATGCCTACGAGCAGTACTTC
V gene: TRBV5-1; J gene: TRBJ2-7; D gene: .; clone size: .; CDR3 protein: CASSLAWRVGTSYEQYF; CDR3 DNA: TGCGCCAGCAGCTTGGCATGGAGGGTAGGTACCTCCTACGAGCAGTACTTC
V gene: TRBV5-6; J gene: TRBJ1-5; D gene: .; clone size: .; CDR3 protein: CASSLWTDNQPQHF; CDR3 DNA: TGTGCCAGCAGCTTGTGGACCGATAATCAGCCCCAGCATTTT
V gene: TRBV5-4; J gene: TRBJ2-2; D gene: .; clone size: .; CDR3 protein: CASSFMSGTGELFF; CDR3 DNA: TGTGCCAGCAGCTTTATGAGTGGTACCGGGGAGCTGTTTTTT
V gene: TRBV6-1; J gene: TRBJ1-5; D gene: .; clone size: few; CDR3 protein: CAAAVQKGSNQPQHF; CDR3 DNA: TGTGCCGCCGCGGTCCAGAAGGGGTCCAATCAGCCCCAGCATTTT
V gene: TRBV7-2; J gene: TRBJ2-7; D gene: .; clone size: .; CDR3 protein: CASSLASSGQNYEQYF; CDR3 DNA: TGTGCCAGCAGCTTAGCGTCAAGTGGACAGAACTACGAGCAGTACTTC
V gene: TRBV9; J gene: TRBJ2-7; D gene: TRBD2; clone size: .; CDR3 protein: CASSDGTSSYEQYF; CDR3 DNA: TGTGCCAGCAGCGATGGGACTAGTTCCTACGAGCAGTACTTC
V gene: TRBV6-1; J gene: TRBJ1-6; D gene: .; clone size: .; CDR3 protein: CASSDRGDSYNSPLHF; CDR3 DNA: TGTGCCAGCAGTGACAGGGGCGACTCCTATAATTCACCCCTCCACTTT
V gene: TRBV10-2; J gene: TRBJ1-5; D gene: TRBD1; clone size: .; CDR3 protein: CATRTGDSNQPQHF; CDR3 DNA: TGCGCCACCCGGACAGGGGATAGCAATCAGCCCCAGCATTTT
V gene: TRBV29-1; J gene: TRBJ2-3; D gene: .; clone size: .; CDR3 protein: CSVDSVGAGTDTQYF; CDR3 DNA: TGCAGCGTTGACTCGGTGGGAGCAGGCACAGATACGCAGTATTTT
V gene: TRBV7-6; J gene: TRBJ1-2; D gene: TRBD1; clone size: .; CDR3 protein: CASSGQGASGYTF; CDR3 DNA: TGTGCCAGCAGCGGCCAGGGGGCTTCTGGCTACACCTTC
V gene: TRBV25-1; J gene: TRBJ1-2; D gene: TRBD1; clone size: .; CDR3 protein: CASSESTGAYYGYTF; CDR3 DNA: TGTGCCAGCAGTGAATCGACAGGGGCCTACTATGGCTACACCTTC
V gene: TRBV4-2; J gene: TRBJ2-7; D gene: .; clone size: .; CDR3 protein: CASSQEPGSSYEQYF; CDR3 DNA: TGTGCCAGCAGCCAAGAGCCTGGGAGCTCCTACGAGCAGTACTTC
V gene: TRBV19; J gene: TRBJ2-3; D gene: .; clone size: .; CDR3 protein: CASSIGQFRTDTQYF; CDR3 DNA: TGTGCCAGTAGTATAGGACAGTTCCGCACAGATACGCAGTATTTT
V gene: TRBV4-3; J gene: TRBJ1-5; D gene: .; clone size: few; CDR3 protein: CASSRMLGGDQPQHF; CDR3 DNA: TGCGCCAGCAGCCGTATGTTGGGGGGCGACCAGCCCCAGCATTTT
V gene: TRBV6-1; J gene: TRBJ2-7; D gene: TRBD1; clone size: once; CDR3 protein: CASSGGTGHNYEQYF; CDR3 DNA: TGTGCCAGCAGTGGGGGGACAGGCCACAATTACGAGCAGTACTTC
V gene: TRBV18; J gene: TRBJ1-5; D gene: .; clone size: once; CDR3 protein: CASSPEGGRPQHF; CDR3 DNA: TGTGCCAGCTCACCGGAGGGAGGCCGGCCCCAGCATTTT
V gene: TRBV29-1; J gene: TRBJ1-2; D gene: .; clone size: .; CDR3 protein: CSVGPGNGYTF; CDR3 DNA: TGCAGCGTGGGTCCGGGGAATGGCTACACCTTC
V gene: TRBV7-2; J gene: TRBJ2-2; D gene: .; clone size: .; CDR3 protein: CASRSQGAGELFF; CDR3 DNA: TGTGCCAGCAGGTCCCAGGGCGCCGGGGAGCTGTTTTTT
V gene: TRBV7-2; J gene: TRBJ2-7; D gene: TRBD2; clone size: once; CDR3 protein: CASSPRGSGTTYEQYF; CDR3 DNA: TGTGCCAGCAGCCCCCGGGGTAGCGGGACAACCTACGAGCAGTACTTC
V gene: TRBV5-1; J gene: TRBJ1-2; D gene: .; clone size: few; CDR3 protein: CASSLVEGRGYTF; CDR3 DNA: TGCGCCAGCAGCTTGGTAGAAGGGCGCGGCTACACCTTC
V gene: TRBV18; J gene: TRBJ2-5; D gene: TRBD1; clone size: .; CDR3 protein: CASSPPKGTAQETQYF; CDR3 DNA: TGTGCCAGCTCACCACCGAAGGGGACAGCCCAAGAGACCCAGTACTTC
V gene: TRBV7-6; J gene: TRBJ2-3; D gene: .; clone size: once; CDR3 protein: CASSSTTGINTDTQYF; CDR3 DNA: TGTGCCAGCAGCTCAACCACAGGGATAAACACAGATACGCAGTATTTT
V gene: TRBV5-1; J gene: TRBJ2-5; D gene: TRBD2; clone size: .; CDR3 protein: CASSLSEREGPRETQYF; CDR3 DNA: TGCGCCAGCAGCTTAAGCGAGCGGGAGGGCCCTCGCGAGACCCAGTACTTC
V gene: TRBV10-3; J gene: TRBJ2-3; D gene: TRBD2; clone size: .; CDR3 protein: CAISESQGSGSFADTQYF; CDR3 DNA: TGTGCCATCAGTGAGTCCCAGGGTAGCGGGAGTTTCGCAGATACGCAGTATTTT
V gene: TRBV4-1; J gene: TRBJ2-7; D gene: .; clone size: few; CDR3 protein: CASSQGSGREQYF; CDR3 DNA: TGCGCCAGCAGCCAAGGAAGCGGGCGCGAGCAGTACTTC
V gene: TRBV5-8; J gene: TRBJ1-5; D gene: .; clone size: once; CDR3 protein: CASSLQDNQPQHF; CDR3 DNA: TGTGCCAGCAGCTTGCAGGACAATCAGCCCCAGCATTTT
V gene: TRBV5-1; J gene: TRBJ1-3; D gene: TRBD1; clone size: .; CDR3 protein: CASSPDRAGNTIYF; CDR3 DNA: TGCGCCAGCAGCCCGGACAGGGCTGGAAACACCATATATTTT
V gene: TRBV6-5; J gene: TRBJ2-2; D gene: .; clone size: .; CDR3 protein: CASSQKGGPGELFF; CDR3 DNA: TGTGCCAGCAGTCAAAAGGGTGGACCCGGGGAGCTGTTTTTT
V gene: TRBV4-2; J gene: TRBJ2-1; D gene: .; clone size: .; CDR3 protein: CASSQDGGNEQFF; CDR3 DNA: TGTGCCAGCAGCCAAGATGGGGGCAATGAGCAGTTCTTC
V gene: TRBV7-2; J gene: TRBJ1-1; D gene: .; clone size: .; CDR3 protein: CASSGLSRGPTEAFF; CDR3 DNA: TGTGCCAGCAGCGGTCTTTCGAGGGGACCCACTGAAGCTTTCTTT
V gene: TRBV7-3; J gene: TRBJ2-5; D gene: .; clone size: .; CDR3 protein: CASSPLRGAQETQYF; CDR3 DNA: TGTGCCAGCAGCCCCCTAAGGGGGGCCCAAGAGACCCAGTACTTC
V gene: TRBV5-1; J gene: TRBJ1-6; D gene: .; clone size: .; CDR3 protein: CASSLAGDNSPLHF; CDR3 DNA: TGCGCCAGCAGCTTGGCTGGGGATAATTCACCCCTCCACTTT
V gene: TRBV13; J gene: TRBJ1-1; D gene: .; clone size: .; CDR3 protein: CASRRGEYTEAFF; CDR3 DNA: TGTGCCAGCAGAAGGGGGGAGTACACTGAAGCTTTCTTT
V gene: TRBV4-3; J gene: TRBJ2-1; D gene: .; clone size: few; CDR3 protein: CASSQEGQGTYNEQFF; CDR3 DNA: TGCGCCAGCAGCCAAGAAGGGCAGGGTACCTACAATGAGCAGTTCTTC
V gene: TRBV29-1; J gene: TRBJ1-2; D gene: TRBD1; clone size: .; CDR3 protein: CSVAFTGGNYGYTF; CDR3 DNA: TGCAGCGTTGCGTTCACAGGGGGAAACTATGGCTACACCTTC